This T cell receptor (beta chain) was captured by sequencing in a study of Tregs in tolerant kidney transplant recipients. General observations from the study: Findings come from small patient numbers and require larger validation.

The CDR3 runs to 14 residues. CDR1 is MNHEY, CDR2 SMNVEV, per germline (reference sequence). Comments on this clone: The antigen remains unidentified.

Repertoires were generated with immunoSEQ multiplex PCR, while TCRdb's copy carries only in-frame clones and drops some. The table records about 240,000 clones, about four fifths of them present only once. Sequencing input: CD4+ T cells from blood. J is TRBJ2-5 and V is TRBV27; 7 bases line up with TRBD1. TRBJ2-7 explains the end of the DNA better; the J call may be wrong. The TCR comes from a human donor in good health. This chain's CDR3 is CASSPGGHYYEQYF. CDR3 nucleotides: TGTGCCAGCAGTCCAGGGGGACACTACTACGAGCAGTACTTC.